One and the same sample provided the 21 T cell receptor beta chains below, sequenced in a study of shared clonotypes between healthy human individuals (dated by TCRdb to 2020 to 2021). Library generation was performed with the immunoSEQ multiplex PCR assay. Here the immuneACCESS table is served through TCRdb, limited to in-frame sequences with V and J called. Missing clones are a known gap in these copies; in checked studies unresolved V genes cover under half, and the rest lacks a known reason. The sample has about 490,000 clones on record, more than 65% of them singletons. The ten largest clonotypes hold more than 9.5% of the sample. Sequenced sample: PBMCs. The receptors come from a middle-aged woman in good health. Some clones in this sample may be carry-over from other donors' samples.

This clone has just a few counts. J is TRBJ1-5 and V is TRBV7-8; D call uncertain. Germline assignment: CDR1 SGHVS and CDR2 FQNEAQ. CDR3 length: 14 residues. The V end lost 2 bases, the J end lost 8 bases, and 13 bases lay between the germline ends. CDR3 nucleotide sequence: TGTGCCAGCAGCTTACGACCACATAGGGAGCCCCAGCATTTT. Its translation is CASSLRPHREPQHF.

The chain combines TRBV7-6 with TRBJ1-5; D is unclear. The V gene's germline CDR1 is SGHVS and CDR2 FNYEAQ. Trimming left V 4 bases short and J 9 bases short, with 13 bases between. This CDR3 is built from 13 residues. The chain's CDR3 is CASSSSPSGPQHF. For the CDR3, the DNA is TGTGCCAGCAGCTCCTCCCCCTCGGGGCCCCAGCATTTT. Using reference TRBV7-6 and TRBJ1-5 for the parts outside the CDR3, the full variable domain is GAGVSQSPRYKVTKRGQDVALRCDPISGHVSLYWYRQALGQGPEFLTYFNYEAQQDKSGLPNDRFSAERPEGSISTLTIQRTEQRDSAMYRCASSSSPSGPQHFGDGTRLSIL.

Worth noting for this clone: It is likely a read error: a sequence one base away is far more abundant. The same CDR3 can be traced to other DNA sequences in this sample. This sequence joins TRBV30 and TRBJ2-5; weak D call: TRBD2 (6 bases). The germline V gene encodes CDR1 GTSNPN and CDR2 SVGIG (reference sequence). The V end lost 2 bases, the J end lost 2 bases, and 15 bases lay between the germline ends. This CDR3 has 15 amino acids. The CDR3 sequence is CAWSPGRGLQETQYF. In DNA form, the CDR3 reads TGTGCCTGGAGTCCCGGGCGGGGATTACAAGAGACCCAGTACTTC.

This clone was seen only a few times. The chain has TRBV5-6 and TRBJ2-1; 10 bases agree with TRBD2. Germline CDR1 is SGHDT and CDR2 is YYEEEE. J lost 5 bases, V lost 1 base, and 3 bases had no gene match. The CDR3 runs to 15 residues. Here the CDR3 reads CASSLILAGNNEQFF. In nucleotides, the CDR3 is TGTGCCAGCAGCTTGATACTAGCGGGAAACAATGAGCAGTTCTTC.

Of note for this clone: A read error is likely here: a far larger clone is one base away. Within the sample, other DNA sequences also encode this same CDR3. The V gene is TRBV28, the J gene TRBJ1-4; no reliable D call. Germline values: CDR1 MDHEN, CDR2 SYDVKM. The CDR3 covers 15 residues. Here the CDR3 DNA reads TGTGCCAGTAGTTCCTCAGCTGCAACTAATGAAAAACTGTTTTTT. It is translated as CASSSSAATNEKLFF.

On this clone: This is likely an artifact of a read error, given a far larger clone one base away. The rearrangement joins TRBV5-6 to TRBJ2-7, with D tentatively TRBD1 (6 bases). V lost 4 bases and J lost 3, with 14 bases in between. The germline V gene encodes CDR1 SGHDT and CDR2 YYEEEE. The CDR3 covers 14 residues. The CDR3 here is CASSNPGHYYEQYF. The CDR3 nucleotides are TGTGCCAGCAGCAACCCGGGACACTACTACGAGCAGTACTTC.

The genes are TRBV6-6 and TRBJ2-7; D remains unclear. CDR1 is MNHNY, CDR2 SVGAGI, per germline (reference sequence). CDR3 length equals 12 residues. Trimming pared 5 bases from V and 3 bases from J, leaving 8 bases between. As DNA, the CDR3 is TGTGCCAGCAGTACGAGTGGCTACGAGCAGTACTTC. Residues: CASSTSGYEQYF.

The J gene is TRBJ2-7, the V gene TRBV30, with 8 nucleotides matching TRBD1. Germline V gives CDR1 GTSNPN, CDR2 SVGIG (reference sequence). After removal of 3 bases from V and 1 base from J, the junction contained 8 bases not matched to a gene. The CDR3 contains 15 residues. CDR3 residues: CAWSAGQGMSYEQYF. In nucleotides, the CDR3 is TGTGCCTGGAGCGCAGGACAGGGTATGTCCTACGAGCAGTACTTC. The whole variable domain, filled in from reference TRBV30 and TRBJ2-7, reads SQTIHQWPATLVQPVGSPLSLECTVEGTSNPNLYWYRQAAGRGLQLLFYSVGIGQISSEVPQNLSASRPQDRQFILSSKKLLLSDSGFYLCAWSAGQGMSYEQYFGPGTRLTVT.

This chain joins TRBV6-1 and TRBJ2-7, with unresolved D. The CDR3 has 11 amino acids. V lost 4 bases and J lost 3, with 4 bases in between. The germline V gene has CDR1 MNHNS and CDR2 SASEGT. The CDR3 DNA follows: TGTGCCAGCAGTGGGGACTACGAGCAGTACTTC. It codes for CASSGDYEQYF.

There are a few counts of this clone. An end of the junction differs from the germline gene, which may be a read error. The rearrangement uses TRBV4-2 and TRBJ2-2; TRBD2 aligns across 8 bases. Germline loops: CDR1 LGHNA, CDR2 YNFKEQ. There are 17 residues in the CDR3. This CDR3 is CASSKETSGPITGELFF. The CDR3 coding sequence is TGTGCCAGCAGCAAAGAAACTAGCGGACCGATCACCGGGGAGCTGTTTTTT.

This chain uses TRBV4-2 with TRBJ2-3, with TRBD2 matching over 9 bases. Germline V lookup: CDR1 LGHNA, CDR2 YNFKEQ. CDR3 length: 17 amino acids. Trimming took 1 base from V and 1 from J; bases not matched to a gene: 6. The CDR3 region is CASSQAGLARGTDTQYF. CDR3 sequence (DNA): TGTGCCAGCAGCCAAGCTGGACTAGCGCGAGGCACAGATACGCAGTATTTT.

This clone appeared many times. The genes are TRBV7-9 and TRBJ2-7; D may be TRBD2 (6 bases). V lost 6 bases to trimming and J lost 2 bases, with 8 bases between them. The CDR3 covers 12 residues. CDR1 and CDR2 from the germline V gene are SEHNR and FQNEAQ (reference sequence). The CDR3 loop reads CASRGGPYEQYF. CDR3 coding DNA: TGTGCCAGCAGGGGGGGACCCTACGAGCAGTACTTC.

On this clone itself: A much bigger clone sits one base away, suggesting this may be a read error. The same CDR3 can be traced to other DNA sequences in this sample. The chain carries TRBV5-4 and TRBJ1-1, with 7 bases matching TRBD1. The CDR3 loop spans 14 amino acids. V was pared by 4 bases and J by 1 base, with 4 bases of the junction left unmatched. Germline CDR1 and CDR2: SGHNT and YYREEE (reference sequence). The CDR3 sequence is CASSIDRANTEAFF. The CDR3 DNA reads TGTGCCAGCAGCATCGACAGGGCGAACACTGAAGCTTTCTTT.

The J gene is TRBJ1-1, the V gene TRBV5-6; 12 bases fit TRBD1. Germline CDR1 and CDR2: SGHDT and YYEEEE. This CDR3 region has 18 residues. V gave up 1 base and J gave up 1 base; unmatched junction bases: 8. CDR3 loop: CASSLRGTGGVRNTEAFF. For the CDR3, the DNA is TGTGCCAGCAGCTTGAGGGGGACAGGGGGCGTGAGGAACACTGAAGCTTTCTTT.

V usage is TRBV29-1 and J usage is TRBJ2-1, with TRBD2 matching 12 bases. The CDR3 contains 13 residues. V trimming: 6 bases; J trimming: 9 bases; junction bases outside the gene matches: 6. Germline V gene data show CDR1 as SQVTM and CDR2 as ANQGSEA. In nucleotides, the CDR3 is TGCAGCGTCCGGCTAGCGGGAGGGCCTGAGCAGTTCTTC. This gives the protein CSVRLAGGPEQFF.

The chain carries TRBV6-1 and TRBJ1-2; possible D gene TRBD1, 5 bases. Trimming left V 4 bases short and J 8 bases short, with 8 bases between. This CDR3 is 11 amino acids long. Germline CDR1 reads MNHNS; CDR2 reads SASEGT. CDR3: CASSAGGGYTF. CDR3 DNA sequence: TGTGCCAGCAGTGCGGGGGGAGGCTACACCTTC.

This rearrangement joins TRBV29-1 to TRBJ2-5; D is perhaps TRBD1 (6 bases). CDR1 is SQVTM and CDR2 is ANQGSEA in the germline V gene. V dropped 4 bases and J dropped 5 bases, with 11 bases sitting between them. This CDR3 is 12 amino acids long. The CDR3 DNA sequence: TGCAGCGTTGTACAGGGTTTTGAGACCCAGTACTTC. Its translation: CSVVQGFETQYF.

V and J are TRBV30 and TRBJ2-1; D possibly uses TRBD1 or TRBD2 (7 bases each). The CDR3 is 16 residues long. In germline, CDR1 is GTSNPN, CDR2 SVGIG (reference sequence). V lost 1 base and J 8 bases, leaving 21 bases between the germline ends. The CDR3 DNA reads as TGTGCCTGGAGTGACCTTAGCGGGTCTCAGGGGGATGAGCAGTTCTTC. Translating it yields CAWSDLSGSQGDEQFF.

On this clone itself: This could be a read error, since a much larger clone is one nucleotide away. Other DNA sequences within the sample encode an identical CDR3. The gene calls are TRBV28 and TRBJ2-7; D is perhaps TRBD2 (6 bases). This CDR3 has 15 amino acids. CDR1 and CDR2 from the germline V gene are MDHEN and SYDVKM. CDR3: CASSRQREISYEQYF. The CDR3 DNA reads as TGTGCCAGCAGCCGCCAACGGGAGATAAGCTACGAGCAGTACTTT. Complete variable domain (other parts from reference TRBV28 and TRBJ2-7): DVKVTQSSRYLVKRTGEKVFLECVQDMDHENMFWYRQDPGLGLRLIYFSYDVKMKEKGDIPEGYSVSREKKERFSLILESASTNQTSMYLCASSRQREISYEQYFGPGTRLTVT.

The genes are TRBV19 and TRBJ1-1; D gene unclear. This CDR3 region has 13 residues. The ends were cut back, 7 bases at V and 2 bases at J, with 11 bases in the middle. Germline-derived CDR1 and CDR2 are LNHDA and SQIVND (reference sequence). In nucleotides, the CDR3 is TGTGCCAGTACCCAGCCTCGAAACACTGAAGCTTTCTTT. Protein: CASTQPRNTEAFF.

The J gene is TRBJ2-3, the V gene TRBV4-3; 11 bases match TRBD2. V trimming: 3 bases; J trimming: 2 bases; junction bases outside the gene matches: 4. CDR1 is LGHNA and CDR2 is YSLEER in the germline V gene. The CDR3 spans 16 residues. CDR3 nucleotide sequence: TGCGCCAGCAGCCACCGACTAGCGGGGCCCACAGATACGCAGTATTTT. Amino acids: CASSHRLAGPTDTQYF.